The entry below gives a single T cell receptor beta chain sequence along with its context. Its antigen remains unknown. The data stem from a study of cytomegalovirus exposure and HLA in healthy donors. Across the whole study: Unique TCR beta sequences numbering approximately 120 million came from around 180 million T cells in an earlier analysis.

V dropped 6 bases and J dropped 0 bases, with 12 bases sitting between them. Germline CDR1 LNHDA, CDR2 SQIVND (reference sequence). The CDR3 contains 15 residues. Findings and caveats of the study: Per a prior analysis, the majority of TCR beta V segments were productive roughly 87% or roughly 30% of the time. Per a later analysis, about 15,000 TCR beta sequences showed association with HLA alleles at 0.05 false discovery rate. A later examination showed that TCR association rates differed by HLA locus, with DRB1 most and HLA-C fewest.

In the PCR, 60 Vbeta and 13 Jbeta primers were used. The assay was immunoSEQ multiplex PCR, and TCRdb's table has in-frame clones only and misses some. In the table there are approximately 200,000 clones, 79% of which are singletons. This clonotype was obtained from a girl under 18 in good health and CMV-seropositive. The sequencing input was PBMCs. The chain couples TRBV19 to TRBJ2-1, with TRBD2 as a possible D gene (5 bases). The CDR3 DNA is TGTGCCAGTAGATTAAGCGGAGTCTCCTACAATGAGCAGTTCTTC. Translating it yields CASRLSGVSYNEQFF.